This T cell receptor beta chain was profiled in a study of blood T cell repertoires in COVID-19. Across the study: COVID-19 samples collected from the United States, Italy and Spain covered acute and convalescent phases. T cells, B-cell-depleted T cells, or PBMCs supplied cDNA or gDNA.

CDR3 length: 13 residues. Trimming stripped 6 bases from V and 2 bases from J, with 11 bases between. Original processing methods: Counts of nucleated cells, estimated from reference gene primer amplification, were obtained. The table came from immunoSEQ multiplex PCR; TCRdb's copy has only in-frame clones and leaves some out. That table furnishes V, J and clone size, whereas the DNA furnished D and trimming. The sample has some 44,000 clones, around nine tenths seen once. The source is a human donor in a cohort sampled during active COVID-19. V and J are TRBV12-3 or TRBV12-4 and TRBJ2-7; TRBD1 is a possible D gene (6 bases). What was sequenced was peripheral blood. CDR3 sequence reads: CASRHRDTYEQYF. In DNA, the CDR3 is TGTGCCAGCAGACATCGGGACACCTACGAGCAGTACTTC.